The 15 T cell receptor beta chains in this list originate from one sample, sequenced in a study of blood T cell repertoires in COVID-19. The repertoire was sequenced with immunoSEQ multiplex PCR; TCRdb's copy has only in-frame clones and lacks some. The sample lists a few hundred thousand clones, approximately 92% occurring once. The source material was PBMCs or T cells enriched from blood (not recorded which). These receptors were collected from a woman aged 18-29 years in a cohort exposed to, infected with or recovered from COVID-19 (not recorded which).

The CDR3 loop reads CSVEDGTSARGEQFF. The CDR3 nucleotides read TGCAGCGTTGAGGACGGGACTAGCGCCAGAGGTGAGCAGTTCTTC. V is TRBV29-1 and J is TRBJ2-1, with 10 bases identical to TRBD2. There are 15 residues in the CDR3. The germline V gene has CDR1 SQVTM and CDR2 ANQGSEA. V shed 3 bases and J 9 bases; nucleotides not matched to a gene: 11.

V usage is TRBV13 and J usage is TRBJ1-2; 12 positions agree with TRBD1. Germline values: CDR1 PRHDT, CDR2 FYEKMQ (reference sequence). This CDR3 is built from 15 residues. V was pared by 1 base and J by 6 bases, with 3 bases of the junction left unmatched. CDR3 DNA sequence: TGTGCCAGCAGCTTAGAGGGGACAGGGGGCAATGGCTACACCTTC. Protein: CASSLEGTGGNGYTF.

The gene calls are TRBV10-1 and TRBJ2-3; D gene ambiguous. The CDR3 sequence is 14 residues long. Germline V CDR1 and CDR2: WNHNN, SYGVQD (reference sequence). Trimming shortened V by 3 bases and J by 4 bases, and 11 bases separated the two germline ends. CDR3 in DNA: TGCGCCAGCAGTGATATGGCCGCGGCAGATACGCAGTATTTT. This sequence encodes CASSDMAAADTQYF.

V and J are TRBV11-3 and TRBJ1-1, with D unresolved. Germline V gives CDR1 SGHNT, CDR2 YENEEA. V was clipped by 3 bases and J by 2 bases, with 7 bases between them. The CDR3 is made up of 13 amino acids. CDR3 residues: CASSLGKNTEAFF. Here the CDR3 DNA reads TGTGCCAGCAGCTTGGGCAAAAACACTGAAGCTTTCTTT. Using reference TRBV11-3 and TRBJ1-1 for the parts outside the CDR3, the full variable domain is EAGVVQSPRYKIIEKKQPVAFWCNPISGHNTLYWYLQNLGQGPELLIRYENEEAVDDSQLPKDRFSAERLKGVDSTLKIQPAELGDSAVYLCASSLGKNTEAFFGQGTRLTVV.

In this sample, this clone turned up many times. The chain is built from TRBV11-2 and TRBJ1-1; D unresolved. Between the trimmed V and J ends, which lost 5 bases and 10 bases, there was a span of 14 bases. Germline-derived CDR1 and CDR2 are SGHAT and FQNNGV. The CDR3 covers 12 residues. CDR3 DNA sequence: TGTGCCAGCAGCCGACCTCGGGGAGCAGCTTTCTTT. Translated, it gives CASSRPRGAAFF.

V and J are TRBV19 and TRBJ1-2, with D possibly matching TRBD1 (5 bases). This CDR3 comprises 13 residues. V dropped 9 bases and J dropped 6 bases, with 17 bases sitting between them. Germline V gene data show CDR1 as LNHDA and CDR2 as SQIVND (reference sequence). In DNA, the CDR3 is TGTGCCAGCCACGCTCAGGGAAGAGATGGCTACACCTTC. Translation gives CASHAQGRDGYTF.

This chain connects TRBV30 to TRBJ2-1; 10 nucleotides line up with TRBD2. There are 12 residues in the CDR3. The germline CDR1 and CDR2 sequences are GTSNPN and SVGIG (reference sequence). V was pared by 8 bases and J by 6 bases, with 4 bases of the junction left unmatched. This chain's CDR3 is CATSGRANEQFF. CDR3 in DNA: TGTGCCACAAGCGGGAGGGCCAATGAGCAGTTCTTC.

The J gene is TRBJ1-1, the V gene TRBV6-1; possible D gene TRBD1, 5 bases. CDR3 length equals 17 residues. Looked up from germline, CDR1 is MNHNS and CDR2 is SASEGT. V gave up 0 bases and J gave up 4 bases, with 18 bases separating them. The CDR3 protein is CASSEAHNRPRPTEAFF. The CDR3 DNA is TGTGCCAGCAGTGAAGCGCATAACAGGCCACGTCCCACTGAAGCTTTCTTT.

J is TRBJ1-1 and V is TRBV27, with 9 nucleotides matching TRBD1. CDR1 is MNHEY and CDR2 is SMNVEV in the germline V gene (reference sequence). This CDR3 has 14 residues. V lost 5 bases to trimming and J lost 4 bases; unmatched junction nucleotides: 5. The chain's CDR3 is CASSQDRGRTEAFF. The CDR3 coding sequence is TGTGCCAGCAGTCAGGACAGGGGTCGCACTGAAGCTTTCTTT.

This chain joins TRBV20-1 and TRBJ2-1, with TRBD2 identical over 12 bases. The CDR3 is 17 amino acids. Germline CDR1 is DFQATT and CDR2 is SNEGSKA (reference sequence). V lost 3 bases and J lost 0; bases outside the gene matches: 6. CDR3 nucleotides: TGCAGTGCTAGTCAACTAGCGGGGGGAAGCTCCTACAATGAGCAGTTCTTC. It encodes CSASQLAGGSSYNEQFF.

The genes are TRBV4-2 and TRBJ2-3; 8 bases map to TRBD2. The CDR3 length is 16 residues. The junction had 7 bases not matched to a gene; V was cut back by 0 bases and J by 5 bases. Germline assignment: CDR1 LGHNA and CDR2 YNFKEQ. CDR3 DNA sequence: TGTGCCAGCAGCCAAGAGGGGTCGGGGGGGGAAGATACGCAGTATTTT. Amino acid sequence: CASSQEGSGGEDTQYF.

The chain uses TRBV28 and TRBJ1-2; D not resolved. The V and J ends lost 6 bases and 6 bases respectively, with 11 bases between them. The germline CDR1 and CDR2 sequences are MDHEN and SYDVKM. This CDR3 has 12 residues. CDR3: CASSGVYDGYTF. As DNA, the CDR3 is TGTGCCAGCAGCGGGGTTTATGATGGCTACACCTTC.

This chain uses TRBV9 with TRBJ2-7; 7 nucleotides match TRBD2. The CDR3 runs to 14 residues. Trimming took 0 bases from V and 6 from J; bases not matched to a gene: 6. Germline V CDR1 and CDR2: SGDLS, YYNGEE. The DNA for the CDR3 is TGTGCCAGCAGCGTAGCCCCGGGCGGGGGCGAGCAGTACTTC. Amino acids: CASSVAPGGGEQYF.

The chain is built from TRBV7-9 and TRBJ1-2; 7 bases map to TRBD1. The CDR3 has 12 amino acids. The germline V gene has CDR1 SEHNR and CDR2 FQNEAQ (reference sequence). Trimming at V came to 4 bases and at J to 8 bases, leaving 4 bases not matched to a gene. The CDR3: CASSYQGGGYTF. The DNA for the CDR3 is TGTGCCAGCAGCTACCAGGGGGGCGGCTACACCTTC.

This chain uses TRBV18 with TRBJ2-2; the D is unclear. Trimming cost V 8 bases and J 2 bases, with 18 bases left between them. From germline, CDR1 is KGHSH and CDR2 LQKENI. This CDR3 has 16 residues. CDR3: CASINQASKNTGELFF. For the CDR3, the DNA is TGTGCCAGCATTAACCAAGCCTCCAAAAACACCGGGGAGCTGTTTTTT.